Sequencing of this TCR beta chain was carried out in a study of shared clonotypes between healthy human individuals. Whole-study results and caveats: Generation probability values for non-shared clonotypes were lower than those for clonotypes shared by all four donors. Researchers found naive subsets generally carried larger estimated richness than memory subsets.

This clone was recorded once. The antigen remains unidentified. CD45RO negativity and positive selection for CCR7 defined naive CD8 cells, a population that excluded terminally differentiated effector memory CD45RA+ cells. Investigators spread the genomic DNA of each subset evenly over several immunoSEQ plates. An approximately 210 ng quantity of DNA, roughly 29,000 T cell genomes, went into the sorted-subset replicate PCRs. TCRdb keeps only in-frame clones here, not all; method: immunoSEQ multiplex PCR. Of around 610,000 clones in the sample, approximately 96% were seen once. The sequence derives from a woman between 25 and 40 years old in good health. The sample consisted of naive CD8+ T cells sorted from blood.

DNA of the CDR3: TGTGCCAGCAGTCTTCCTGACAGTTACAATGAGCAGTTCTTC. It encodes CASSLPDSYNEQFF. The rearrangement joins TRBV2 to TRBJ2-1; tentative D call: TRBD1 (5 bases). The CDR3 runs 14 residues. Trimming pared 5 bases from V and 4 bases from J, leaving 12 bases between. Germline assignment: CDR1 SNHLY and CDR2 FYNNEI. The whole variable domain, filled in from reference TRBV2 and TRBJ2-1, reads EPEVTQTPSHQVTQMGQEVILRCVPISNHLYFYWYRQILGQKVEFLVSFYNNEISEKSEIFDDQFSVERPDGSNFTLKIRSTKLEDSAMYFCASSLPDSYNEQFFGPGTRLTVL.